One sample yielded the 21 T cell receptor beta chains listed below, sequenced in a study of control samples from healthy donors and cancer patients. Profiled with immunoSEQ multiplex PCR; TCRdb holds only in-frame clones, not every one. Of roughly 100,000 clones listed, 90% to 95% are singletons. The specimen sequenced was blood. These receptors were taken from a woman younger than 30 in good health.

The genes are TRBV7-6 and TRBJ1-5; D is perhaps TRBD1 (6 bases). Germline values: CDR1 SGHVS, CDR2 FNYEAQ. The CDR3 spans 17 residues. The V end lost 4 bases, the J end lost 0 bases, and 16 bases lay between the germline ends. DNA of the CDR3: TGTGCCAGCAGCTACCAGGGGTCCCTTTATAGCAATCAGCCCCAGCATTTT. Its protein product is CASSYQGSLYSNQPQHF.

The CDR3 spells CASSLGGGGNTIYF. CDR3 sequence (DNA): TGTGCCAGCAGCTTAGGGGGAGGAGGAAACACCATATATTTT. The rearrangement joins TRBV11-2 to TRBJ1-3; D remains ambiguous. V was cut by 1 base and J by 4 bases, with 8 bases left in between. CDR1 is SGHAT and CDR2 is FQNNGV in the germline V gene. The CDR3 totals 14 residues.

The gene calls are TRBV10-3 and TRBJ2-5, with D possibly matching TRBD2 (7 bases). Deletions cut 4 bases from V and 5 bases from J, with 17 bases between. Germline V lookup: CDR1 ENHRY, CDR2 SYGVKD. The CDR3 length is 15 residues. This CDR3 is CAISVQRGARETQYF. DNA for the CDR3: TGTGCCATCAGTGTCCAACGGGGGGCGCGGGAGACCCAGTACTTC.

V and J are TRBV7-8 and TRBJ2-7; 12 bases align to TRBD2. Germline V gene sequence: CDR1 SGHVS, CDR2 FQNEAQ. With 4 bases clipped from V and 4 bases from J, the junction kept 8 bases outside the gene matches. This CDR3 region has 16 residues. The CDR3 loop is CASSSDKLAGGYEQYF. Here the CDR3 DNA reads TGTGCCAGCAGCTCGGACAAACTAGCGGGAGGATACGAGCAGTACTTC.

The V gene is TRBV14, the J gene TRBJ2-7; D unclear. The CDR3 has 15 residues. Germline CDR1 SGHDN, CDR2 FVKESK. Trimming removed 3 bases at V and 0 bases at J, with 12 bases between. Here the CDR3 DNA reads TGTGCCAGCAGCCAGGTGGATAGAATCTCCTACGAGCAGTACTTC. It encodes CASSQVDRISYEQYF.

V and J are TRBV19 and TRBJ1-4; 7 bases fit TRBD1. V dropped 11 bases and J dropped 6; count of bases not matched to a gene: 3. Germline V gene data show CDR1 as LNHDA and CDR2 as SQIVND (reference sequence). This CDR3 is 11 amino acids long. DNA for the CDR3: TGTGCCGGGACAGATTATGAAAAACTGTTTTTT. Encoded protein: CAGTDYEKLFF.

V gene TRBV5-1 combines with J gene TRBJ1-3, with D maybe TRBD1 (6 bases). The germline CDR1 and CDR2 sequences are SGHRS and YFSETQ. V lost 4 bases and J lost 1, with 9 bases in between. The CDR3 loop spans 14 amino acids. CDR3 sequence: CASSEGGSGNTIYF. Written as DNA, the CDR3 is TGCGCCAGCAGCGAAGGGGGATCTGGAAACACCATATATTTT.

V is TRBV3-1 (or the pseudogene TRBV3-2) and J is TRBJ2-5; 8 nucleotides align to TRBD2. Per germline, CDR1 LGHDT and CDR2 YNNKEL (reference sequence). The J segment lost 2 bases and the V segment lost 0 bases, leaving 11 bases of the junction unmatched. The CDR3 runs 18 residues. CDR3 protein: CASSQDGAAGVSQETQYF. The CDR3 coding sequence is TGTGCCAGCAGCCAAGATGGCGCAGCGGGGGTCTCTCAAGAGACCCAGTACTTC.

V is TRBV6-6 and J is TRBJ1-5; D gene ambiguous. Trimming took off 6 bases at V and 6 bases at J, with 9 bases between the two ends. The germline gives CDR1 MNHNY, CDR2 SVGAGI (reference sequence). This CDR3 contains 12 residues. In DNA, the CDR3 is TGTGCCAGCAGGGCTCGTAGTCAGCCCCAGCATTTT. Amino acid sequence: CASRARSQPQHF.

The rearrangement joins TRBV10-2 to TRBJ1-1; D is perhaps TRBD1 (5 bases). V gave up 2 bases and J gave up 4 bases, with 11 bases separating them. This CDR3 has 14 residues. Germline CDR1 is WSHSY and CDR2 is SAAADI. Here the CDR3 DNA reads TGCGCCAGCAGTGAGAAGGTGAGGGGCACTGAAGCTTTCTTT. Its protein is CASSEKVRGTEAFF.

The chain couples TRBV3-1 (or the pseudogene TRBV3-2) to TRBJ2-5; 7 nucleotides align to TRBD1. From germline, CDR1 is LGHDT and CDR2 YNNKEL (reference sequence). Trimming cost V 4 bases and J 5 bases; bases outside gene matches: 16. This CDR3 is built from 17 residues. The CDR3 nucleotides read TGTGCCAGCAGCCCGTCTCGGGGACAGCGATCGACGGAGACCCAGTACTTC. It yields the protein CASSPSRGQRSTETQYF.

The V call is TRBV19, the J call TRBJ2-1, with D perhaps matching TRBD1 (6 bases). CDR3 size: 15 residues. CDR1 is LNHDA and CDR2 is SQIVND in the germline V gene (reference sequence). Trimming cost V 1 base and J 2 bases, with 9 bases left between them. The CDR3 DNA reads as TGTGCCAGTAGTATAGGGGGGCTCCCCTACAATGAGCAGTTCTTC. This gives the protein CASSIGGLPYNEQFF.

V and J are TRBV7-8 and TRBJ1-5; tentatively, D is TRBD1 (5 bases). Germline CDR1 is SGHVS and CDR2 is FQNEAQ. CDR3 length: 16 residues. Between the trimmed V and J ends, which lost 1 base and 4 bases, there was a span of 14 bases. The CDR3 here is CASSLGGAGKNQPQHF. CDR3 in DNA: TGTGCCAGCAGCTTAGGTGGGGCAGGAAAAAATCAGCCCCAGCATTTT.

This sequence joins TRBV14 and TRBJ1-1; unclear D gene. Germline values: CDR1 SGHDN, CDR2 FVKESK. This CDR3 has 11 residues. Trimming left V 1 base short and J 8 bases short, with 5 bases between. CDR3 in amino acids: CASSQVDEAFF. The CDR3 coding sequence is TGTGCCAGCAGCCAAGTGGACGAAGCTTTCTTT.

In its sample, this clone was seen once. The chain combines TRBV5-1 with TRBJ1-1; D remains ambiguous. The CDR3 has 14 amino acids. With 0 bases removed from V and 1 base from J, the gap between germline ends came to 7 bases. Germline V gives CDR1 SGHRS, CDR2 YFSETQ. CDR3 coding DNA: TGCGCCAGCAGCTTGGAGGGCGGGAACACTGAAGCTTTCTTT. It specifies CASSLEGGNTEAFF. Supplemented by reference TRBV5-1 and TRBJ1-1, the full variable domain reads KAGVTQTPRYLIKTRGQQVTLSCSPISGHRSVSWYQQTPGQGLQFLFEYFSETQRNKGNFPGRFSGRQFSNSRSEMNVSTLELGDSALYLCASSLEGGNTEAFFGQGTRLTVV.

This chain uses TRBV5-6 with TRBJ2-1; weak D call: TRBD1 (7 bases). The germline CDR1 and CDR2 sequences are SGHDT and YYEEEE. The CDR3 is 14 amino acids. V was cut by 3 bases and J by 6 bases, with 13 bases left in between. The DNA of the CDR3 is TGTGCCAGCAGCTCAGGGGGGAATTCCAATGAGCAGTTCTTC. The encoded protein is CASSSGGNSNEQFF.

CDR3 DNA: TGTGCCAGCAGCTTAACGGTCGGGAGTACAGATACGCAGTATTTT. Amino acids: CASSLTVGSTDTQYF. V is TRBV7-3 and J is TRBJ2-3; D is perhaps TRBD2 (6 bases). The V gene's germline CDR1 is SGHTA and CDR2 FQGTGA. Trimming took 0 bases from V and 3 from J, leaving 10 bases between them. There are 15 residues in the CDR3.

This clone was detected once. This sequence joins TRBV5-1 and TRBJ1-3, with D tentatively TRBD1 (5 bases). Germline lookup yields CDR1 SGHRS and CDR2 YFSETQ. The length of the CDR3 is 16 residues. V dropped 7 bases and J dropped 0 bases, with 17 bases sitting between them. CDR3 sequence reads: CASSRTGDFSGNTIYF. CDR3 bases: TGCGCCAGCTCAAGGACGGGGGATTTCTCTGGAAACACCATATATTTT.

This clone was seen only once. This chain uses TRBV6-1 with TRBJ1-5, with a possible D match to TRBD1 (5 bases). Germline assignment: CDR1 MNHNS and CDR2 SASEGT. V lost 2 bases to trimming and J lost 9 bases, with 17 bases between them. CDR3 length: 15 amino acids. The CDR3 coding sequence is TGTGCCAGCAGTGAACAGGGACCCGGTGATGGGCCCCAGCATTTT. Protein sequence: CASSEQGPGDGPQHF.

This clone showed up just once. The chain combines TRBV6-5 with TRBJ1-5, with 7 positions matching TRBD1. With 6 bases clipped from V and 4 bases from J, the junction kept 3 bases outside the gene matches. Germline-derived CDR1 and CDR2 are MNHEY and SVGAGI. The CDR3 loop spans 13 amino acids. The CDR3, as DNA: TGTGCCAGCAGCCCACAGGGGAATCAGCCCCAGCATTTT. It is translated as CASSPQGNQPQHF.

This clone is a singleton in its sample. This rearrangement joins TRBV11-2 to TRBJ1-5; D gene ambiguous. The CDR3 sequence is 15 residues long. Germline V gives CDR1 SGHAT, CDR2 FQNNGV. V gave up 5 bases and J gave up 0 bases, with 11 bases separating them. In DNA, the CDR3 is TGTGCCAGCAGCCAGGCCCCCCATAGCAATCAGCCCCAGCATTTT. It specifies CASSQAPHSNQPQHF. The full variable domain, in which reference TRBV11-2 and TRBJ1-5 provide the parts outside the CDR3, is EAGVAQSPRYKIIEKRQSVAFWCNPISGHATLYWYQQILGQGPKLLIQFQNNGVVDDSQLPKDRFSAERLKGVDSTLKIQPAKLEDSAVYLCASSQAPHSNQPQHFGDGTRLSIL.